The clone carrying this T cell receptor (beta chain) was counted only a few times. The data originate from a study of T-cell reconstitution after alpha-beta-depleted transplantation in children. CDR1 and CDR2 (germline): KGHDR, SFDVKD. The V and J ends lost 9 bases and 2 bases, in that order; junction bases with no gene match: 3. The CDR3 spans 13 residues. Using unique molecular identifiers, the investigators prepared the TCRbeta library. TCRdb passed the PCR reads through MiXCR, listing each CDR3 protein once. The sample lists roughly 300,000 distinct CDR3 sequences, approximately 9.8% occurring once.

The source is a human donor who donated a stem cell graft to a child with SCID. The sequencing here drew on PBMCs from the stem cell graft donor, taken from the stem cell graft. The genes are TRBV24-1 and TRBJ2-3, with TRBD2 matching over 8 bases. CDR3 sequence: CATGSGATDTQYF. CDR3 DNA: TGTGCCACCGGTAGCGGGGCCACAGATACGCAGTATTTT.